This T cell receptor beta chain was identified in a study of metastatic and nonmetastatic thyroid tumors. This clone is medium-sized within its sample. There were no patients who had received any treatment before thyroid surgery. The CDR3 length is 14 residues. Trimming cost V 4 bases and J 4 bases, with 13 bases left between them. Authors' data handling: A distant-metastasis classifier for papillary thyroid cancer was built using CDR3 differences across clinicopathological groups. From the PCR reads, TCRdb re-called clones with MiXCR. These V and J calls originate from TCRdb's pipeline instead of the authors' own analysis. Of over 15,000 clones listed, roughly 32% are singletons.

The sequence came from a female donor with papillary thyroid cancer or a benign thyroid nodule (not recorded which). Some clones in this sample may be carry-over from other donors' samples. The material sequenced was tumor tissue. The V gene is TRBV12-3 or TRBV12-4, the J gene TRBJ1-1; a possible D gene is TRBD1 (6 bases). The CDR3 here is CASSSRQAGTEAFF. CDR3 sequence (DNA): TGTGCCAGCAGTTCCCGACAGGCCGGCACTGAAGCTTTCTTT.